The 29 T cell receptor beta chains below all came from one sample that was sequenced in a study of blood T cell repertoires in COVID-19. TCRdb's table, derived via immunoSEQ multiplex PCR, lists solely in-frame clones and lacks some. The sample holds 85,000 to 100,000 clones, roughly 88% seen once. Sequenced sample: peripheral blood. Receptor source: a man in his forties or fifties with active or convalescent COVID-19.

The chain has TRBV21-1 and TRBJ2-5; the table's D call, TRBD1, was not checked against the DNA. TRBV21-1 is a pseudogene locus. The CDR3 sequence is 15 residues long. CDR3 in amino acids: CASSIKSRNQETQYF. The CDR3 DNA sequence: TGTGCCAGCAGCATCAAGTCCAGAAACCAAGAGACCCAGTACTTC.

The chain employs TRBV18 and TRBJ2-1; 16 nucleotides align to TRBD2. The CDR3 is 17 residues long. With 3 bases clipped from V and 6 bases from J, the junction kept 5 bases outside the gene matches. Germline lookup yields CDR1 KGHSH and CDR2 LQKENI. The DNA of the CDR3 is TGTGCCAGCTCACCCTCAGGGACTAGCGGGAGGGCCAATGAGCAGTTCTTC. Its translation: CASSPSGTSGRANEQFF.

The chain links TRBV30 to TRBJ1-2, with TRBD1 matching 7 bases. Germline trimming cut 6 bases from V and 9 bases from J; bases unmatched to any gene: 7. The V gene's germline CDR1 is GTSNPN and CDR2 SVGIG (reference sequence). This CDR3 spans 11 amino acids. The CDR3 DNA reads TGTGCCTGCCAACAGGGGTATCGCTACACCTTC. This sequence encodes CACQQGYRYTF.

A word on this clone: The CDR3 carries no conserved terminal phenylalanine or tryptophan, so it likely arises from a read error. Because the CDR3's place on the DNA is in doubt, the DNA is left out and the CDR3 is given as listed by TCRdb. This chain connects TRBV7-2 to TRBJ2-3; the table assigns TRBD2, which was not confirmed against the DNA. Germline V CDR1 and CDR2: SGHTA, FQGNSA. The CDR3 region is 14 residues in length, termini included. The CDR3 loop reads CASSLGIAGAPIVL.

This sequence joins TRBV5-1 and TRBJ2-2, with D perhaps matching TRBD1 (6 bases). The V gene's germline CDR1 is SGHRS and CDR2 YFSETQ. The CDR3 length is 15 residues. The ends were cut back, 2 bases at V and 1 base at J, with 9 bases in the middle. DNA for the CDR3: TGCGCCAGCAGCTTACTGACAGGGAACACCGGGGAGCTGTTTTTT. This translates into CASSLLTGNTGELFF.

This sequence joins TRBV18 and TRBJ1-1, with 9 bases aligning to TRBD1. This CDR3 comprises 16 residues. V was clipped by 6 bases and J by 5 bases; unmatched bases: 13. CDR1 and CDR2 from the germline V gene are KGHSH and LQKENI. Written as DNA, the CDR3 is TGTGCCAGCTCCCCTCGACCAGACAGGGGGAGGACTGAAGCTTTCTTT. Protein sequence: CASSPRPDRGRTEAFF. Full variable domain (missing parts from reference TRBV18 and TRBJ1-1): NAGVMQNPRHLVRRRGQEARLRCSPMKGHSHVYWYRQLPEEGLKFMVYLQKENIIDESGMPKERFSAEFPKEGPSILRIQQVVRGDSAAYFCASSPRPDRGRTEAFFGQGTRLTVV.

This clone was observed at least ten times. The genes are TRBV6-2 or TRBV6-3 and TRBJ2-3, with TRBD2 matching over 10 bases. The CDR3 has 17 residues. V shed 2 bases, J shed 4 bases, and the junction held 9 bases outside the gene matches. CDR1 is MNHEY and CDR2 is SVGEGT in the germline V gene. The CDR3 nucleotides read TGTGCCAGCAGTTACCCGAAGAGCGGGAGGGTAGCAGATACGCAGTATTTT. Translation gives CASSYPKSGRVADTQYF.

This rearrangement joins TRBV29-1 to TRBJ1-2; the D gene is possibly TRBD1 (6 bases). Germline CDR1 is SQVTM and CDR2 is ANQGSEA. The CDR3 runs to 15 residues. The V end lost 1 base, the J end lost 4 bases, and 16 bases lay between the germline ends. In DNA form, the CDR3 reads TGCAGCGTTGAAGTGCGTCAGGGGCCAGGCTATGGCTACACCTTC. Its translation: CSVEVRQGPGYGYTF.

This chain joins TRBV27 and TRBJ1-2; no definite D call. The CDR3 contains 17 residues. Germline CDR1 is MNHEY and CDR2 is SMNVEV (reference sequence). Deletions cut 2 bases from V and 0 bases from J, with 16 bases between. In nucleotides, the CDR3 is TGTGCCAGCAGTTTACTACCCGGGCGGGAAGCTAACTATGGCTACACCTTC. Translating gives CASSLLPGREANYGYTF.

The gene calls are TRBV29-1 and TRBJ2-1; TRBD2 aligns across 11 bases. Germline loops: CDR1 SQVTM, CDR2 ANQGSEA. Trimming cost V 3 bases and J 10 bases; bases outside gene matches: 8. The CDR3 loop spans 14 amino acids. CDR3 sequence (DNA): TGCAGCGTTGAGATAGCGGGAGGGCACGTAGAGCAGTTCTTC. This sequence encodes CSVEIAGGHVEQFF.

The CDR3 loop is CASRILAGEDEQFF. Written as DNA, the CDR3 is TGTGCCAGCAGGATACTAGCGGGGGAGGATGAGCAGTTCTTC. The chain uses TRBV2 and TRBJ2-1; 11 bases fit TRBD2. The CDR3 has 14 residues. Germline lookup yields CDR1 SNHLY and CDR2 FYNNEI. V shed 6 bases and J 8 bases; nucleotides not matched to a gene: 6.

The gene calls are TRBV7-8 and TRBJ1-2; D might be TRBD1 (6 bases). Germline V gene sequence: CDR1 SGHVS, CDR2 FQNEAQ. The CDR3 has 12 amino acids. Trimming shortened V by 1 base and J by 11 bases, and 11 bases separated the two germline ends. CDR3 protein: CASSLGGQSYTF. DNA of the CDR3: TGTGCCAGCAGCTTAGGGGGACAATCGTACACCTTC.

CDR3 loop: CASRRDYQETQYF. CDR3 sequence (DNA): TGTGCCAGCAGACGCGACTACCAAGAGACCCAGTACTTC. This rearrangement joins TRBV6-5 to TRBJ2-5; D remains ambiguous. The CDR3 spans 13 residues. Per germline, CDR1 MNHEY and CDR2 SVGAGI. The germline V and J ends were trimmed by 6 bases and 0 bases, with 8 bases remaining between them.

This chain's CDR3 is CAWTYMGGRPEAFF. The CDR3 bases are TGTGCCTGGACCTATATGGGGGGGCGCCCTGAAGCTTTCTTT. This chain links TRBV30 with TRBJ1-1; maybe TRBD1 (6 bases). CDR3 length: 14 amino acids. Germline values: CDR1 GTSNPN, CDR2 SVGIG (reference sequence). V was shortened by 4 bases and J by 6 bases, with 18 bases between the two germline ends. The whole variable domain, filled in from reference TRBV30 and TRBJ1-1, reads SQTIHQWPATLVQPVGSPLSLECTVEGTSNPNLYWYRQAAGRGLQLLFYSVGIGQISSEVPQNLSASRPQDRQFILSSKKLLLSDSGFYLCAWTYMGGRPEAFFGQGTRLTVV.

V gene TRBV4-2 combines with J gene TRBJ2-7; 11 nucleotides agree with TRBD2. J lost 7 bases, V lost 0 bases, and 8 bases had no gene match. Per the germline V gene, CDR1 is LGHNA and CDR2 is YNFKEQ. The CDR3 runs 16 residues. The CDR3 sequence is CASSQDQSSGGAEQYF. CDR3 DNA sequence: TGTGCCAGCAGCCAAGATCAAAGTAGCGGGGGGGCAGAGCAGTACTTC.

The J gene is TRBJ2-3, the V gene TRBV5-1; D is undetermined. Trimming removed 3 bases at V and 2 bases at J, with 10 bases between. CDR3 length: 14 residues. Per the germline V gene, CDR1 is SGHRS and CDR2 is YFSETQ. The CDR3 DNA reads TGCGCCAGCAGCTATGCAGGTGACACAGATACGCAGTATTTT. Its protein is CASSYAGDTDTQYF.

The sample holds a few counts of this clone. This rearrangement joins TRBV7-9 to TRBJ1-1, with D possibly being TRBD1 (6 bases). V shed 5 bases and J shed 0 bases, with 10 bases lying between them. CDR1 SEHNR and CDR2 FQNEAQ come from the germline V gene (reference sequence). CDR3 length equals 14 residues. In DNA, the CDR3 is TGTGCCAGCAGCCTACAGGGTTTGAACACTGAAGCTTTCTTT. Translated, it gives CASSLQGLNTEAFF.

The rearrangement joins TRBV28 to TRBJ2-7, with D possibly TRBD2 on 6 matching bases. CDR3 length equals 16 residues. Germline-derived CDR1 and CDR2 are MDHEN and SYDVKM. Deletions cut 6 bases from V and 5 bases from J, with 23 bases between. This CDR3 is CASSLSLGGALDEQYF. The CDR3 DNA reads TGTGCCAGCAGCCTTTCCCTCGGGGGAGCCCTGGACGAGCAGTACTTC.

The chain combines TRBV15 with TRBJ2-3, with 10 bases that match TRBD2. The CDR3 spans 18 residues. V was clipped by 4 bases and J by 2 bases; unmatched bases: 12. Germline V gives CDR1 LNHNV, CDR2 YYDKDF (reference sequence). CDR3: CATSTALELAGDTDTQYF. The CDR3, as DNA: TGTGCCACCAGCACCGCCCTTGAGCTAGCGGGAGACACAGATACGCAGTATTTT. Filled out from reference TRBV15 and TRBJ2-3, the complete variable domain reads DAMVIQNPRYQVTQFGKPVTLSCSQTLNHNVMYWYQQKSSQAPKLLFHYYDKDFNNEADTPDNFQSRRPNTSFCFLDIRSPGLGDTAMYLCATSTALELAGDTDTQYFGPGTRLTVL.

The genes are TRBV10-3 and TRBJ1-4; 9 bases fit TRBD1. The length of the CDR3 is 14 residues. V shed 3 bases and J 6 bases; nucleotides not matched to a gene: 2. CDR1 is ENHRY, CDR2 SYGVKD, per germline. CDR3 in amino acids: CAISDRTGDEKLFF. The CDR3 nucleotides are TGTGCCATCAGTGATCGGACAGGGGATGAAAAACTGTTTTTT.

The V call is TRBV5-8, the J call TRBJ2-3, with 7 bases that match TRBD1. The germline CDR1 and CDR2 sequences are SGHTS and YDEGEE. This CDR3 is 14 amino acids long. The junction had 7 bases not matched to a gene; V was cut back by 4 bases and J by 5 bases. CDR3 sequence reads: CASSRDRDRDTQYF. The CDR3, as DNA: TGTGCCAGCAGCCGTGACAGGGATAGAGATACGCAGTATTTT. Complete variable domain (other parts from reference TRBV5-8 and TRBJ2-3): EAGVTQSPTHLIKTRGQQATLRCSPISGHTSVYWYQQALGLGLQFLLWYDEGEERNRGNFPPRFSGRQFPNYSSELNVNALELEDSALYLCASSRDRDRDTQYFGPGTRLTVL.

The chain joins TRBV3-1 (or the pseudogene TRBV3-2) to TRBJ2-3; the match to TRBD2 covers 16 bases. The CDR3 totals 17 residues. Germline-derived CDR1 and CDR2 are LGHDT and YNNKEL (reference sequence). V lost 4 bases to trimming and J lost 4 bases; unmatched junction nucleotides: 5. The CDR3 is CASSPGLAGGMADTQYF. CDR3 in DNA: TGTGCCAGCAGCCCGGGACTAGCGGGAGGGATGGCAGATACGCAGTATTTT.

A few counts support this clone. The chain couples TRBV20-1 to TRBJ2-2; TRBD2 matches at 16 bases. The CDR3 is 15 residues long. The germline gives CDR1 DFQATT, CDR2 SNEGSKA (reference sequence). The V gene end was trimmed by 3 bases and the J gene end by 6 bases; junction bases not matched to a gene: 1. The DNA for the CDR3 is TGCAGTGCTAGTGGGACTAGCGGGGGGGCCGGGGAGCTGTTTTTT. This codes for CSASGTSGGAGELFF.

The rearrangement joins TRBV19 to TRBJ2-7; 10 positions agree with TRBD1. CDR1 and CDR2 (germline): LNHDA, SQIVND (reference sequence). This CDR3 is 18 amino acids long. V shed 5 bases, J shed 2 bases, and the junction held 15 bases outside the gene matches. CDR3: CASSARLPGQGNPYEQYF. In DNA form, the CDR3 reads TGTGCCAGTAGTGCCCGCCTACCGGGACAGGGGAATCCCTACGAGCAGTACTTC.

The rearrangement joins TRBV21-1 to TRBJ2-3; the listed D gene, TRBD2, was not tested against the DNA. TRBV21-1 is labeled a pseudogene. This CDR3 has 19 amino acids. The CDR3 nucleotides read TGTGCCAGCCTTAGGTTAGCGGGTCCACTATTCCCCCCCAACGATACGCAGTATTTT. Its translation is CASLRLAGPLFPPNDTQYF.

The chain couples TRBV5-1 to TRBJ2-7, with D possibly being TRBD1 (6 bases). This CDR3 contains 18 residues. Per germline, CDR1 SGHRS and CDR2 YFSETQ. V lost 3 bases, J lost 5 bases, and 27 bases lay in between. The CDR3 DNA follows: TGCGCCAGCAGCTCTGGGGGAGCCCAGGGTTCTAGACAGGACGAGCAGTACTTC. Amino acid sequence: CASSSGGAQGSRQDEQYF.

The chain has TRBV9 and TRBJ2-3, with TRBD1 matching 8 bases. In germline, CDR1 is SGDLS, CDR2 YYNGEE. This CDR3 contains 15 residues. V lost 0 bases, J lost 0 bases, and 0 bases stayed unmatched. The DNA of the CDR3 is TGTGCCAGCAGCGTAGGGACAGGGAGCACAGATACGCAGTATTTT. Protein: CASSVGTGSTDTQYF.

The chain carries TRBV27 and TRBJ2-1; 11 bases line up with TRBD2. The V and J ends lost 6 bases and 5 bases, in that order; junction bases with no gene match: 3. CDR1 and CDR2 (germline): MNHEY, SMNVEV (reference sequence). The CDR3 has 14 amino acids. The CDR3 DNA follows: TGTGCCAGCAGGCTAGCGGGAGGTCACAATGAGCAGTTCTTC. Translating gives CASRLAGGHNEQFF.

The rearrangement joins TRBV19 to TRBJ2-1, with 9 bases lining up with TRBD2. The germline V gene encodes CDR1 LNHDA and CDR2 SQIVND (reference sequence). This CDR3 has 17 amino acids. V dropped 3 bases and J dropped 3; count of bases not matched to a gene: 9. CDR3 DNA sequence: TGTGCCAGTAGTATGACGGGCGGGAGGGGTTTCTACAATGAGCAGTTCTTC. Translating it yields CASSMTGGRGFYNEQFF.